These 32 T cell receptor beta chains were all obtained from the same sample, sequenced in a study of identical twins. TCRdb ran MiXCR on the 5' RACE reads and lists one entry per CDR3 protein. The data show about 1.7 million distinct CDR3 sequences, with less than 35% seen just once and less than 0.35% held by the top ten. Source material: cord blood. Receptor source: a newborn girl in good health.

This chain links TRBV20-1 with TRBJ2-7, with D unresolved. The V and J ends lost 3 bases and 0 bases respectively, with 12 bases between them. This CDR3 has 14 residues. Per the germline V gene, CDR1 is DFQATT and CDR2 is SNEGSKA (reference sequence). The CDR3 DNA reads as TGCAGTGCTAGCGGGCTAGGTGTCTCCTACGAGCAGTACTTC. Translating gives CSASGLGVSYEQYF.

CDR3 nucleotide sequence: TGTGCCAGCAGCTTTGGACAGGGGGTAGGGGAGCTGTTTTTT. Protein product: CASSFGQGVGELFF. This chain links TRBV3-1 with TRBJ2-2; TRBD1 agrees at 10 bases. CDR3 length equals 14 residues. The germline gives CDR1 LGHDT, CDR2 YNNKEL (reference sequence). J gave up 8 bases and V 5 bases, and 5 bases lay outside the gene matches.

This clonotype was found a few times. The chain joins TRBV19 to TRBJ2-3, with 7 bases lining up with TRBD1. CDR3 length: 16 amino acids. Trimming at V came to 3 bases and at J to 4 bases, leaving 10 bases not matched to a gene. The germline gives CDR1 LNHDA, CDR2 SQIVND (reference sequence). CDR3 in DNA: TGTGCCAGTAGTATTATGAGGAACAGGGGCTCAGATACGCAGTATTTT. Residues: CASSIMRNRGSDTQYF.

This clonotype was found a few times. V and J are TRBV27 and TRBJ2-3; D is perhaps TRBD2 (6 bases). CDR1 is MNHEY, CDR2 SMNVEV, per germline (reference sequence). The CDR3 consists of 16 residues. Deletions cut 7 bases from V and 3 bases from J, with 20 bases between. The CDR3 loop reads CASMAGTRVRTDTQYF. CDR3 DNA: TGTGCCAGCATGGCGGGAACCCGCGTTCGTACAGATACGCAGTATTTT.

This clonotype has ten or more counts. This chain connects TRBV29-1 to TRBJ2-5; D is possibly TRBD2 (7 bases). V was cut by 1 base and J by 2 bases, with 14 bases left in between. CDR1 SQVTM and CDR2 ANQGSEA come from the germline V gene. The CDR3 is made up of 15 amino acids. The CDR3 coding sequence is TGCAGCGTTGAAGGGCGGGGGCGACCTCAAGAGACCCAGTACTTC. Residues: CSVEGRGRPQETQYF.

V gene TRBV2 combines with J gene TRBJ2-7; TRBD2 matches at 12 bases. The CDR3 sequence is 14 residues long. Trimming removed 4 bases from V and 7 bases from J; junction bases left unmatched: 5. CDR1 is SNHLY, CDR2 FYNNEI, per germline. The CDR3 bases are TGTGCCAGCAGTGGGACTAGCGGGGCATCTGAGCAGTACTTC. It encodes CASSGTSGASEQYF.

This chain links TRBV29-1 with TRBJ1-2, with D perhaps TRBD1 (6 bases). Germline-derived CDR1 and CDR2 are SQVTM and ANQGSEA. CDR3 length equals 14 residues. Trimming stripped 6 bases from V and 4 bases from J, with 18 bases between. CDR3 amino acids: CSVGMGGDGYGYTF. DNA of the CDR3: TGCAGCGTCGGGATGGGGGGCGATGGCTATGGCTACACCTTC.

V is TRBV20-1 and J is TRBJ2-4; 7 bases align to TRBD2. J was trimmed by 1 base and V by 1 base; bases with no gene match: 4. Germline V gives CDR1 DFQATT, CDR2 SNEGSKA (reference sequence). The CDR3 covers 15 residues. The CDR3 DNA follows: TGCAGTGCTAGAGTCGGGGGGTCGGCCAAAAACATTCAGTACTTC. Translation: CSARVGGSAKNIQYF.

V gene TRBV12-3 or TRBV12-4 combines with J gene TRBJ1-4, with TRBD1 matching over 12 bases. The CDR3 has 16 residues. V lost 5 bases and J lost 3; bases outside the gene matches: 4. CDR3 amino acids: CASSPRDRGPNEKLFF. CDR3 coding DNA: TGTGCCAGCAGTCCCCGGGACAGGGGGCCTAATGAAAAACTGTTTTTT.

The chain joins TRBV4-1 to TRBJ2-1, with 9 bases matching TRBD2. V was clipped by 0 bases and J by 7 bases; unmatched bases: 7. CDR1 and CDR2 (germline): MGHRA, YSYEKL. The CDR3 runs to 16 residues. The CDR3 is CASSQEYAGGQNEQFF. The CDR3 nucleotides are TGCGCCAGCAGCCAAGAATACGCGGGGGGGCAGAATGAGCAGTTCTTC.

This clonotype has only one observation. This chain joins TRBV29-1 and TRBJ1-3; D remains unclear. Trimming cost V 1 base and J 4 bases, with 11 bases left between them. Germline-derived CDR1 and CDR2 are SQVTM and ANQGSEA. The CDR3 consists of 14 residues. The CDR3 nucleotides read TGCAGCGTTGAAGCGAGGGAGGTGGGAAACACCATATATTTT. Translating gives CSVEAREVGNTIYF.

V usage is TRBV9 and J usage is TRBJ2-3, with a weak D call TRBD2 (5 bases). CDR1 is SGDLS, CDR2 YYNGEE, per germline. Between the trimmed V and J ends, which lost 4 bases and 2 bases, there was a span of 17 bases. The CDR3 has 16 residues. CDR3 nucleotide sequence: TGTGCCAGCAGCCCTACAAGCGGCACCCTCACAGATACGCAGTATTTT. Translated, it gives CASSPTSGTLTDTQYF.

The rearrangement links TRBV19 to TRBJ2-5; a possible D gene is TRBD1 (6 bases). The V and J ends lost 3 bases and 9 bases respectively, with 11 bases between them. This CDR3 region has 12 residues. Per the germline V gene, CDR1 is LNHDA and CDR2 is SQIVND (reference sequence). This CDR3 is CASSMGQQPQYF. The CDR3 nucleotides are TGTGCCAGTAGTATGGGACAACAACCCCAGTACTTC.

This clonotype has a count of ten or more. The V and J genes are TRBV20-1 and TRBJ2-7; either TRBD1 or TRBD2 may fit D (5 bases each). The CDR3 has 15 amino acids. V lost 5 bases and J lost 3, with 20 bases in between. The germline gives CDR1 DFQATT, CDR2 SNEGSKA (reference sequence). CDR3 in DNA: TGCAGTGCTGTGCAACCGGGACGAAACTACTACGAGCAGTACTTC. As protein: CSAVQPGRNYYEQYF.

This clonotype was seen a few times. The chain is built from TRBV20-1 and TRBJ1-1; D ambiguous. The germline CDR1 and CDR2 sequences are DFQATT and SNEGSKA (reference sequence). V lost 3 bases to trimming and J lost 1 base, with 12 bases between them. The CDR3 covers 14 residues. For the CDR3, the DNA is TGCAGTGCTAGGGAATCCTGGGGGAACACTGAAGCTTTCTTT. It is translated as CSARESWGNTEAFF.

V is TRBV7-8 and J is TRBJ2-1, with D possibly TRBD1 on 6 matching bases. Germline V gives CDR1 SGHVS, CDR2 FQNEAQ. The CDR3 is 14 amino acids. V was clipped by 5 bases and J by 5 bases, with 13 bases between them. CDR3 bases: TGTGCCAGCAGCACGATAGGACAGAACAATGAGCAGTTCTTC. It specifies CASSTIGQNNEQFF.

The CDR3 sequence is CASSFYSGNYGYTF. The CDR3, as DNA: TGTGCCAGCAGCTTCTACAGCGGCAACTATGGCTACACCTTC. The J gene is TRBJ1-2, the V gene TRBV5-5; the D is unclear. V shed 2 bases and J shed 2 bases, with 10 bases lying between them. This CDR3 contains 14 residues. From germline, CDR1 is SGHKS and CDR2 YYEKEE (reference sequence).

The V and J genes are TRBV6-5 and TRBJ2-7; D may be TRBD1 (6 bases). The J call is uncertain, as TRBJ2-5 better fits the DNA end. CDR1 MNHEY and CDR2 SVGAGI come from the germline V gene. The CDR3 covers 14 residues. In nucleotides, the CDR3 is TGTGCCAGCAGTATCCGGGACACAAGAGAGACCCAGTACTTC. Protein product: CASSIRDTRETQYF.

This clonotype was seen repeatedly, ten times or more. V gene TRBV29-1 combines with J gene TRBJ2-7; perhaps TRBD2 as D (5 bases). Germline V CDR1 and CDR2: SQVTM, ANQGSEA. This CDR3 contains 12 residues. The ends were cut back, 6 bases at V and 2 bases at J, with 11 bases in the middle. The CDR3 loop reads CSVRTGTYEQYF. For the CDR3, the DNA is TGCAGCGTCAGGACTGGTACCTACGAGCAGTACTTC.

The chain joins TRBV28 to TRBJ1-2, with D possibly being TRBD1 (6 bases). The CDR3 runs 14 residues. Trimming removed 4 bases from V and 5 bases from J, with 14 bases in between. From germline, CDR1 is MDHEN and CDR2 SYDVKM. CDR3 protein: CASSSPGTHYGYTF. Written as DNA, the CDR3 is TGTGCCAGCAGTTCCCCCGGGACACATTATGGCTACACCTTC.

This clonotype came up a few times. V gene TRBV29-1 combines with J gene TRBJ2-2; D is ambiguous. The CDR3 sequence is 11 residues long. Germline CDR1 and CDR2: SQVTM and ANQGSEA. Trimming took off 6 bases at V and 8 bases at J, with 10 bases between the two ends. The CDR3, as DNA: TGCAGCGTCCCCCTCGCTGGGGAGCTGTTTTTT. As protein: CSVPLAGELFF.

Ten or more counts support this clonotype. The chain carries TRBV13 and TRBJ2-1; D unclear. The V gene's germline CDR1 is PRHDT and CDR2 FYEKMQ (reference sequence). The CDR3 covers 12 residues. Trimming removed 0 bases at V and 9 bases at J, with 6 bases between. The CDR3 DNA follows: TGTGCCAGCAGCTTAGGAGGGTTTGAGCAGTTCTTC. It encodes CASSLGGFEQFF.

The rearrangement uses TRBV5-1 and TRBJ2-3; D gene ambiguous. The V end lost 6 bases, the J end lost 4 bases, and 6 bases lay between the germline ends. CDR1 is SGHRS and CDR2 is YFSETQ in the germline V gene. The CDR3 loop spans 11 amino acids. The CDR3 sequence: CASTNSDTQYF. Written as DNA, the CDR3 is TGCGCCAGCACCAATTCAGATACGCAGTATTTT.

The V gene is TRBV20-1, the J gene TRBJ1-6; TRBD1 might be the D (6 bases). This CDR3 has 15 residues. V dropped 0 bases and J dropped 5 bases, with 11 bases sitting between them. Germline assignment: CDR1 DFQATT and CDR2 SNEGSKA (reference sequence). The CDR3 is CSARESDRNNSPLHF. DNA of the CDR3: TGCAGTGCTAGAGAATCGGACAGAAATAATTCACCCCTCCACTTT.

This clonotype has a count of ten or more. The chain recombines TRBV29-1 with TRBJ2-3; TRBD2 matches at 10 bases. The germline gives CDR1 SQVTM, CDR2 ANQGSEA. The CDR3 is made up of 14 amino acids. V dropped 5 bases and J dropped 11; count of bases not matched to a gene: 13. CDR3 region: CSVPRTSGARGQYF. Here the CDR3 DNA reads TGCAGCGTTCCCCGGACTAGCGGCGCCAGAGGGCAGTATTTT.

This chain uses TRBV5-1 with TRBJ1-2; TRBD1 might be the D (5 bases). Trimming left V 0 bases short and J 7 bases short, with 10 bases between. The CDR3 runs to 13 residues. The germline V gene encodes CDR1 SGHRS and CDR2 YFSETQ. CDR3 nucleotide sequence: TGCGCCAGCAGCTTGGGCCAGGGCCCTGGCTACACCTTC. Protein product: CASSLGQGPGYTF. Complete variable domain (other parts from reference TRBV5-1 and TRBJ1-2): KAGVTQTPRYLIKTRGQQVTLSCSPISGHRSVSWYQQTPGQGLQFLFEYFSETQRNKGNFPGRFSGRQFSNSRSEMNVSTLELGDSALYLCASSLGQGPGYTFGSGTRLTVV.

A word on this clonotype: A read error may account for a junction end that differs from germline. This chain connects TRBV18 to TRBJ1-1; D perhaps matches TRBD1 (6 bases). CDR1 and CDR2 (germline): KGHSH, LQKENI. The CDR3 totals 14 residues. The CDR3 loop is CASTPQDSRGEAFF. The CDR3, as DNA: TGTGCCAGCACACCACAGGACAGTCGCGGGGAGGCTTTCTTT.

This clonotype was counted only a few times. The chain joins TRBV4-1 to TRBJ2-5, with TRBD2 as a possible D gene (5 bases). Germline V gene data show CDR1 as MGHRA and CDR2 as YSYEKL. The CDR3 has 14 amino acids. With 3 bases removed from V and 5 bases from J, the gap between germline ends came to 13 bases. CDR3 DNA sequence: TGCGCCAGCAGCCAGGACTCCTTTCGCGAGACCCAGTACTTC. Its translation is CASSQDSFRETQYF.

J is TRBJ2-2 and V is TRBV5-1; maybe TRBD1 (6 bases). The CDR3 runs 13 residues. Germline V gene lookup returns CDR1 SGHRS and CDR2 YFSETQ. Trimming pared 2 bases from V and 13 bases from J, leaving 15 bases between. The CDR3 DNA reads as TGCGCCAGCAGCTTCCGCCCTACAGGGTTGCTGTTTTTT. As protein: CASSFRPTGLLFF. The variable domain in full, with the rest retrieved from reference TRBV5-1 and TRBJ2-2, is KAGVTQTPRYLIKTRGQQVTLSCSPISGHRSVSWYQQTPGQGLQFLFEYFSETQRNKGNFPGRFSGRQFSNSRSEMNVSTLELGDSALYLCASSFRPTGLLFFGEGSRLTVL.

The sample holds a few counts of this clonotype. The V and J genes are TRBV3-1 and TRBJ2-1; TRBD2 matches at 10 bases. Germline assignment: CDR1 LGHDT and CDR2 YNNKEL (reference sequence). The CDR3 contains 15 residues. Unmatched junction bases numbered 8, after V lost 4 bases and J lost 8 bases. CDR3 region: CASSPYLAGVDEQFF. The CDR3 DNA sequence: TGTGCCAGCAGCCCCTACCTAGCGGGGGTCGATGAGCAGTTCTTC.

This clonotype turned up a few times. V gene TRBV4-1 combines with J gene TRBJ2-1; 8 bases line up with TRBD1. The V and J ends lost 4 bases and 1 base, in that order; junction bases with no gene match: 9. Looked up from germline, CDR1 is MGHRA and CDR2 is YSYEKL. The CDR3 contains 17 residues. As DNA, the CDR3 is TGCGCCAGCAGCCCACCTTTGGGACAGGTTTCCTACAATGAGCAGTTCTTC. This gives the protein CASSPPLGQVSYNEQFF.

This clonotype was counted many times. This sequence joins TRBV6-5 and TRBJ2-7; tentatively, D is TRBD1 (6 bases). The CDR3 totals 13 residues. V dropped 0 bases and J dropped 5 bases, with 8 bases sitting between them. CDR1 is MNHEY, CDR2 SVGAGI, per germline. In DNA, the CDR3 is TGTGCCAGCAGTTACTCGACAGGAAACGAGCAGTACTTC. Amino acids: CASSYSTGNEQYF.